What follows are 4 T cell receptor beta chains derived from one specimen sequenced in a study of identifying expanded T cells in peripheral blood. Using immunoSEQ multiplex PCR, the repertoire was profiled, and TCRdb retains in-frame clones only, with some absent. The profile covers around 90,000 clones, with about 91% appearing a single time and approximately 4% taken by the ten largest. Sequenced material: blood. Receptors were obtained from a person between 18 and 69 years old in good health.

The chain employs TRBV4-1 and TRBJ1-1, with D unresolved. CDR1 and CDR2 (germline): MGHRA, YSYEKL. Trimming stripped 4 bases from V and 4 bases from J, with 13 bases between. The CDR3 length is 14 residues. The CDR3 here is CASSPPAPGTEAFF. The CDR3 bases are TGCGCCAGCAGCCCCCCGGCCCCTGGCACTGAAGCTTTCTTT.

The chain couples TRBV6-1 to TRBJ2-7; 9 bases line up with TRBD1. The germline gives CDR1 MNHNS, CDR2 SASEGT. The trim removed 2 bases at V and 3 bases at J, leaving 5 bases unmatched. The CDR3 totals 15 residues. DNA for the CDR3: TGTGCCAGCAGTGAACACGGACAGGGGTACTACGAGCAGTACTTC. This translates into CASSEHGQGYYEQYF.

This sequence joins TRBV9 and TRBJ2-1; 10 bases are a match to TRBD2. V lost 3 bases and J lost 4; bases outside the gene matches: 4. The germline V gene has CDR1 SGDLS and CDR2 YYNGEE. The CDR3 has 15 residues. CDR3: CASSDVAGGYNEQFF. The DNA of the CDR3 is TGTGCCAGCAGCGACGTAGCGGGAGGTTACAATGAGCAGTTCTTC.

V and J are TRBV15 and TRBJ2-5, with D possibly matching TRBD2 (5 bases). V lost 2 bases and J lost 7, with 23 bases in between. CDR1 is LNHNV and CDR2 is YYDKDF in the germline V gene (reference sequence). This CDR3 has 17 residues. The CDR3 DNA reads TGTGCCACCAGCAGAACCCCGGCTAGCAGGCCCCTTGGGACCCAGTACTTC. This sequence encodes CATSRTPASRPLGTQYF.